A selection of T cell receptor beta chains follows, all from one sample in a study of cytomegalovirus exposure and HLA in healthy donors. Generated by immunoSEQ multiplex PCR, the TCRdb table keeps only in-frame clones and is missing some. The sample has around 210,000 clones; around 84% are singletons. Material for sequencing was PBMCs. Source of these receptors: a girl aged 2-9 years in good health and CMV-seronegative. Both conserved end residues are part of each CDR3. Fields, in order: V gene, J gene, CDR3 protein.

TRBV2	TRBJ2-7	CASRTSGTHEQYF
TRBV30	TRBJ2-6	CAWSSAGANVLTF
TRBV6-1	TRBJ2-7	CASSEAGLAYSYEQYF
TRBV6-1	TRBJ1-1	CASSGQGAKAEAFF
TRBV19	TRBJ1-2	CASQSGTGGYYGYTF
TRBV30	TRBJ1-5	CAWSVHYSNQPQHF
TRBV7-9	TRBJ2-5	CASSETGGQETQYF
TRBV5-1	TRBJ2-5	CASLWAGGEETQYF
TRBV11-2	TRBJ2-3	CASSHPNWTASTDTQYF
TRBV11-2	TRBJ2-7	CASSLGTSGAREQYF
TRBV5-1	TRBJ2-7	CASSLEGLGNEQYF
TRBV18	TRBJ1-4	CASSSRTGHTNEKLFF
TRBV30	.	CAWGQGPYEQYF
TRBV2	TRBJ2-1	CASSVGYNEQFF
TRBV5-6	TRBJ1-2	CASSLREYGYTF
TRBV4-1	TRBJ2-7	CASSPQTSGRAYEQYF
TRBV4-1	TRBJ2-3	CASSYSGLVISDTQYF
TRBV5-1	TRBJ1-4	CASSLPVGGAGEKLCF
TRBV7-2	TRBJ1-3	CASSLRPGGSGWDTIYF
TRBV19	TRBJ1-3	CASRDRGEGYGNTIYF
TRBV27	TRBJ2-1	CASSLSLTTYNEQFF
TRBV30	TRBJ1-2	CAWRTINRGPGYGYTF
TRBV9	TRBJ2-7	CASSVDSGFPYEQYF
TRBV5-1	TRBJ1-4	CASSTGTTNEKLFF
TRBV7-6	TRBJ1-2	CASSPKTGGQGYGYTF
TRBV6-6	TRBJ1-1	CASTIDRADTEAFF
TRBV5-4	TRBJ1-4	CASSLNGVQSNEKLFF
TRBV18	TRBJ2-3	CASSPQGARGTDTQYF
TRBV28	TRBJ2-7	CASTKPGRLYEQYF
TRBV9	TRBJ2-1	CASTVGTSGRSSYNEQFF
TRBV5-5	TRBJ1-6	CASILRGGMEGGSPLHF
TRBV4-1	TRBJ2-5	CASSHVGGQETQYF
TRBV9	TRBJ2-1	CASSVGRAGLYHNEQFF
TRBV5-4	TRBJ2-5	CASSRQGVGQETQYF
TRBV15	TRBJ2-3	CATSRDYLLAGADTQYF
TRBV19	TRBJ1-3	CASSRGLHPGNTIYF
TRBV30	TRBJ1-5	CAWSVTQLNQPQHF
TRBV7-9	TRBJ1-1	CATSKTGGTEAFF
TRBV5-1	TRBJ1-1	CASSLAGTDEAFF
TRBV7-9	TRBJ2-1	CASSELAGGYNEQFF
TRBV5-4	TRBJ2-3	CASSTLDRSSTDTQYF
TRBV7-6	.	CASSEPAGGVEQYF
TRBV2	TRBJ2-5	CASRVEQGAGETQYF
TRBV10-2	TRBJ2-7	CASSPTGTSRTYEQYF
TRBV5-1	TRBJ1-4	CASSLGWLDSGNEKLFF
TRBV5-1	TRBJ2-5	CASSLFSSGGQETQYF
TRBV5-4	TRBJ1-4	CASSVTGGPNEKLFF
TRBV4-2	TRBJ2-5	CASSQAAGTSETQYF
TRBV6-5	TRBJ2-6	CASSYGQGAGANVLTF
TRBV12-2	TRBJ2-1	CASRPDREFDNEQFF
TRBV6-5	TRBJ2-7	CASSYGGTGAPKEQYF
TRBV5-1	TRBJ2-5	CASGLAGVRGSPPRETQYF
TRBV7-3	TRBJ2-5	CASSLGPGTLETQYF
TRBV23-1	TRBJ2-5	CARGQAATQYF